The clone carrying this T cell receptor beta chain was picked up a small number of times. The entry originates in a study of blood T cell repertoires in COVID-19. Across the whole study: COVID-19 samples collected from the United States, Italy and Spain covered acute and convalescent phases. PBMCs, B-cell-depleted T cells, or T cells were the source of the cDNA or gDNA that made up the material.

The authors' processing: Estimated nucleated cell counts came from reference gene primer amplification. Measured with immunoSEQ multiplex PCR; TCRdb has only the in-frame clones, and not every one. The V and J calls and clone size are taken from that table; D and trimming were inferred from the DNA. The sample holds fewer than 250,000 clones, 65% to 90% seen once. The sequence was obtained from a woman aged 70 to 79 with acute or convalescent COVID-19. Sequencing was carried out using peripheral blood.

In DNA form, the CDR3 reads TGCGCCAGCAGCCAAGGTATAACAGGGGGCACAGATACGCAGTATTTT. Translation: CASSQGITGGTDTQYF. The gene calls are TRBV4-3 and TRBJ2-3; 7 bases line up with TRBD1. The CDR3 extends over 16 amino acids. The V segment lost 1 base and the J segment 1 base; nucleotides outside the gene matches: 5. The germline V gene has CDR1 LGHNA and CDR2 YSLEER.